The 19 T cell receptor beta chains listed next were all sequenced from one sample in a study of blood T cell repertoires in COVID-19. The method was immunoSEQ multiplex PCR; TCRdb's version includes in-frame clones alone and lacks a portion of them. This sample has about 230,000 clones; approximately 84% occur once, and the top ten carry roughly 10%. Sequenced: peripheral blood. The origin of the receptors is a man aged 45-65 years with COVID-19, enrolled during active disease.

The V call is TRBV6-2 or TRBV6-3, the J call TRBJ2-7; D perhaps matches TRBD1 (5 bases). The length of the CDR3 is 15 residues. V lost 5 bases, J lost 1 base, and 15 bases lay in between. In germline, CDR1 is MNHEY, CDR2 SVGEGT. CDR3 in DNA: TGTGCCAGCAGTCAGGGATTCGGCGCGTCCTACGAGCAGTACTTC. This encodes CASSQGFGASYEQYF.

This clone was recorded a few times. J is TRBJ1-6 and V is TRBV7-2, with D perhaps matching TRBD1 (5 bases). This CDR3 spans 17 amino acids. Deletions cut 7 bases from V and 0 bases from J, with 16 bases between. Looked up from germline, CDR1 is SGHTA and CDR2 is FQGNSA. The CDR3 nucleotides are TGTGCCAGCATCCCCGCCGGGACTAGCTCCTATAATTCACCCCTCCACTTT. Its protein product is CASIPAGTSSYNSPLHF. The full variable domain, completed using reference TRBV7-2 and TRBJ1-6, is GAGVSQSPSNKVTEKGKDVELRCDPISGHTALYWYRQSLGQGLEFLIYFQGNSAPDKSGLPSDRFSAERTGGSVSTLTIQRTQQEDSAVYLCASIPAGTSSYNSPLHFGNGTRLTVT.

The chain employs TRBV7-2 and TRBJ1-5; D is ambiguous. Trimming stripped 5 bases from V and 6 bases from J, with 11 bases between. The germline gives CDR1 SGHTA, CDR2 FQGNSA. This CDR3 has 13 residues. The CDR3 DNA reads TGTGCCAGCAGCCCGGCGTGGGCTCAGCCCCAGCATTTT. Its protein is CASSPAWAQPQHF. The variable domain in full, with the rest retrieved from reference TRBV7-2 and TRBJ1-5, is GAGVSQSPSNKVTEKGKDVELRCDPISGHTALYWYRQSLGQGLEFLIYFQGNSAPDKSGLPSDRFSAERTGGSVSTLTIQRTQQEDSAVYLCASSPAWAQPQHFGDGTRLSIL.

V and J are TRBV27 and TRBJ1-1; tentatively, D is TRBD1 (6 bases). The CDR3 runs 14 residues. V was pared by 5 bases and J by 8 bases, with 18 bases between. From germline, CDR1 is MNHEY and CDR2 SMNVEV (reference sequence). CDR3 amino acids: CASSRQTGEGEAFF. The CDR3 coding sequence is TGTGCCAGCAGTCGCCAGACAGGTGAGGGAGAAGCTTTCTTT.

The chain links TRBV28 to TRBJ2-2; 7 positions agree with TRBD2. This CDR3 comprises 14 residues. V was pared by 8 bases and J by 2 bases, with 5 bases of the junction left unmatched. Looked up from germline, CDR1 is MDHEN and CDR2 is SYDVKM. This chain's CDR3 is CASGGVPNTGELFF. The CDR3 DNA reads as TGTGCCAGCGGGGGGGTCCCAAACACCGGGGAGCTGTTTTTT.

The table lists this clone with a few counts. This chain links TRBV5-4 with TRBJ2-1; 10 bases are a match to TRBD1. J gave up 6 bases and V 3 bases, and 6 bases lay outside the gene matches. Germline loops: CDR1 SGHNT, CDR2 YYREEE (reference sequence). CDR3 length: 15 residues. The DNA for the CDR3 is TGTGCCAGCAGCTGGCCCGGGACAGGGGTCAATGAGCAGTTCTTC. Amino acid sequence: CASSWPGTGVNEQFF.

This chain connects TRBV4-3 to TRBJ1-2; weak D call: TRBD1 (5 bases). V was pared by 2 bases and J by 8 bases, with 12 bases between. From germline, CDR1 is LGHNA and CDR2 YSLEER. The CDR3 runs to 13 residues. The CDR3 coding sequence is TGCGCCAGCAGCCAACAGGGCGCCAAGGGCTACACCTTC. It is translated as CASSQQGAKGYTF.

V and J are TRBV2 and TRBJ2-1; TRBD2 might be the D (5 bases). V was cut by 7 bases and J by 0 bases, with 7 bases left in between. CDR3 length: 13 amino acids. Germline CDR1 SNHLY, CDR2 FYNNEI. The CDR3 sequence is CASTGSSYNEQFF. The CDR3 region has the DNA TGTGCCAGCACGGGGAGCTCCTACAATGAGCAGTTCTTC.

This chain joins TRBV10-3 and TRBJ2-5, with 7 bases lining up with TRBD1. Germline values: CDR1 ENHRY, CDR2 SYGVKD. CDR3 length: 13 residues. The trim removed 8 bases at V and 2 bases at J, leaving 5 bases unmatched. CDR3 in DNA: TGTGCCATCGGGACAGCGTATCAAGAGACCCAGTACTTC. Its translation: CAIGTAYQETQYF.

This clone was seen a handful of times. The rearrangement uses TRBV7-9 and TRBJ2-7; 11 bases align to TRBD2. The J segment lost 4 bases and the V segment lost 5 bases, leaving 10 bases of the junction unmatched. Germline V lookup: CDR1 SEHNR, CDR2 FQNEAQ (reference sequence). The CDR3 extends over 16 amino acids. CDR3 loop: CASSIGTSGPRYEQYF. As DNA, the CDR3 is TGTGCCAGCAGCATTGGGACTAGCGGTCCGAGATACGAGCAGTACTTC.

J is TRBJ2-4 and V is TRBV6-1; 10 nucleotides align to TRBD2. Germline assignment: CDR1 MNHNS and CDR2 SASEGT. This CDR3 is 15 amino acids long. Losses at the gene ends were 3 bases for V and 6 bases for J; bases not matched to a gene: 5. The DNA for the CDR3 is TGTGCCAGCAGTGACAAGCGGGGGGGCGTAAACATTCAGTACTTC. It specifies CASSDKRGGVNIQYF.

The rearrangement links TRBV6-1 to TRBJ1-3, with D unclear. Germline CDR1 and CDR2: MNHNS and SASEGT. The CDR3 spans 13 residues. Trimming shortened V by 2 bases and J by 3 bases, and 5 bases separated the two germline ends. The CDR3 nucleotides read TGTGCCAGCAGTGAAATTATTGGAAACACCATATATTTT. Protein sequence: CASSEIIGNTIYF.

The chain employs TRBV10-3 and TRBJ1-2, with D uncertain. Germline-derived CDR1 and CDR2 are ENHRY and SYGVKD. The CDR3 contains 14 residues. The V end was cut by 2 bases, the J end by 4 bases, with 11 bases between. In DNA form, the CDR3 reads TGTGCCATCAGTGAGGGGCCGAGAAGCTATGGCTACACCTTC. Translation gives CAISEGPRSYGYTF.

V usage is TRBV11-2 and J usage is TRBJ2-1; possible D gene TRBD2, 7 bases. Germline V lookup: CDR1 SGHAT, CDR2 FQNNGV. V was shortened by 5 bases and J by 4 bases, with 24 bases between the two germline ends. This CDR3 contains 18 residues. Here the CDR3 reads CASSPPGGGGRSYNEQFF. The CDR3, as DNA: TGTGCCAGCAGCCCTCCGGGGGGCGGCGGGAGATCTTACAATGAGCAGTTCTTC.

The V and J genes are TRBV14 and TRBJ2-7, with TRBD1 matching over 9 bases. Germline V gene sequence: CDR1 SGHDN, CDR2 FVKESK. The CDR3 covers 16 residues. V trimming: 0 bases; J trimming: 3 bases; junction bases outside the gene matches: 6. CDR3 amino acids: CASSQDRGQGGYEQYF. The CDR3 coding sequence is TGTGCCAGCAGCCAAGATAGGGGACAGGGAGGCTACGAGCAGTACTTC.

Only one count was recorded for this clone. The chain is built from TRBV3-1 (or the pseudogene TRBV3-2) and TRBJ1-3, with D tentatively TRBD1 (6 bases). V gave up 4 bases and J gave up 0 bases, with 10 bases separating them. Germline CDR1 is LGHDT and CDR2 is YNNKEL (reference sequence). CDR3 size: 15 residues. The CDR3 DNA follows: TGTGCCAGCAGCCCGGACAGCTACTCTGGAAACACCATATATTTT. Its translation: CASSPDSYSGNTIYF.

The V gene is TRBV11-1, the J gene TRBJ2-2; D might be TRBD1 (5 bases). Trimming took 1 base from V and 4 from J, leaving 13 bases between them. Germline lookup yields CDR1 SGHAT and CDR2 FQDESV (reference sequence). The CDR3 length is 16 residues. The CDR3 coding sequence is TGTGCCAGCAGCTTAGAGGGAACAGGCCCCACCGGGGAGCTGTTTTTT. It is translated as CASSLEGTGPTGELFF.

Note on this clone: This CDR3 is also generated by other DNA sequences in the sample. This chain links TRBV27 with TRBJ1-2; D is possibly TRBD1 (6 bases). CDR1 and CDR2 (germline): MNHEY, SMNVEV (reference sequence). This CDR3 region has 13 residues. V was pared by 3 bases and J by 2 bases, with 7 bases between. Here the CDR3 DNA reads TGTGCCAGCAGTTTTGGGACAAACTATGGCTACACCTTC. Translated: CASSFGTNYGYTF.

In this sample, this clone turned up a few times. The J gene is TRBJ2-1, the V gene TRBV2, with D possibly being TRBD2 (6 bases). CDR3 length: 16 residues. Trimming pared 6 bases from V and 10 bases from J, leaving 25 bases between. Germline-derived CDR1 and CDR2 are SNHLY and FYNNEI. CDR3 sequence: CASSPKRLESAREQFF. For the CDR3, the DNA is TGTGCCAGCAGCCCTAAACGACTAGAATCGGCGAGAGAGCAGTTCTTC.